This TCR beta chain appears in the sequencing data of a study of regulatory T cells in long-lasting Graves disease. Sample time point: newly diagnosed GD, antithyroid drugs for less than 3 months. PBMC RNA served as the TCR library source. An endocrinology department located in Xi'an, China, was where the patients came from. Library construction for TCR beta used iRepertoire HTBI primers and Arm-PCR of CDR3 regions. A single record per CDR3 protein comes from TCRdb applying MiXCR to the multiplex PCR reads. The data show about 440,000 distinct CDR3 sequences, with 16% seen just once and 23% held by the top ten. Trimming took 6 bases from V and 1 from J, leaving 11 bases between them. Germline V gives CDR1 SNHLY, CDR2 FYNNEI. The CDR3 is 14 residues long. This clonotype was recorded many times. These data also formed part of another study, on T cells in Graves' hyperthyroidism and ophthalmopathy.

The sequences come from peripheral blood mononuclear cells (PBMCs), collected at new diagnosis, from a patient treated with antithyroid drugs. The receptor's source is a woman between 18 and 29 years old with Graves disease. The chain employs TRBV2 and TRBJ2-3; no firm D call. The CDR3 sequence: CASSGVHGTDTQYF. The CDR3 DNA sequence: TGTGCCAGCAGCGGAGTGCACGGCACAGATACGCAGTATTTT.